These 32 T cell receptor beta chains came from one sample sequenced in a study of blood T cells in healthy people across ages (dated by TCRdb to 2014 to 2015). The method behind the library was 5' RACE. This sample was sequenced with an Illumina HiSeq 2500. A second PCR of 7 to 11 cycles was performed with a sample-barcoded 5' primer and a J-beta primer mix. The public reads were quality trimmed at Q25 with fastp and then assembled into clones with MiXCR by TCRdb, keeping productive beta chains. Each record represents a unique CDR3 protein, reported with the most common genes and DNA among its rows. In all, the sample holds around 1.7 million distinct CDR3 sequences, and roughly 27% of those were seen once. The top ten constitute about 7.7% of the sample. Source material: blood. Receptor source: a woman aged 25 to 39 in good health.

This clonotype was seen only a few times. The CDR3 loop is CASSAYRDYTDTQYF. Written as DNA, the CDR3 is TGTGCCAGCAGCGCCTACCGGGACTACACAGATACGCAGTATTTT. The rearrangement links TRBV11-2 to TRBJ2-3; TRBD2 agrees at 7 bases. The CDR3 sequence is 15 residues long. Germline-derived CDR1 and CDR2 are SGHAT and FQNNGV. Trimming at V came to 5 bases and at J to 2 bases, leaving 7 bases not matched to a gene.

The chain carries TRBV5-1 and TRBJ2-7, with 9 positions matching TRBD1. V shed 3 bases and J 5 bases; nucleotides not matched to a gene: 12. The germline CDR1 and CDR2 sequences are SGHRS and YFSETQ. This CDR3 has 16 residues. CDR3 in amino acids: CASSSAPTGGLNEQYF. The CDR3 DNA reads TGCGCCAGCAGCTCGGCCCCGACAGGGGGTCTCAACGAGCAGTACTTC.

V gene TRBV7-2 combines with J gene TRBJ1-5; D ambiguous. This CDR3 has 15 residues. V was clipped by 5 bases and J by 0 bases, with 11 bases between them. CDR1 and CDR2 from the germline V gene are SGHTA and FQGNSA. The chain's CDR3 is CASSLTMNSNQPQHF. CDR3 coding DNA: TGTGCCAGCAGCCTGACCATGAATAGCAATCAGCCCCAGCATTTT.

Points on this clonotype: One end of the junction varies from germline; a read error may be responsible. The chain has TRBV7-2 and TRBJ2-1, with 9 bases fitting TRBD2. Germline loops: CDR1 SGHTA, CDR2 FQGNSA. The CDR3 totals 14 residues. The CDR3 here is CVSRRREGRDEQFF. CDR3 DNA: TGTGTCAGCAGGAGGCGGGAGGGCCGGGATGAGCAGTTCTTC.

This clonotype was picked up a small number of times. CDR3 DNA: TGTGCCAGCAGTGAATCCACCTCGACTAGCGGGAGACTCAATGAGCAGTTCTTC. Protein sequence: CASSESTSTSGRLNEQFF. The V and J genes are TRBV25-1 and TRBJ2-1, with TRBD2 matching 12 bases. Trimming took 1 base from V and 6 from J; bases not matched to a gene: 10. CDR1 is MGHDK, CDR2 SYGVNS, per germline. The CDR3 extends over 18 amino acids.

This clonotype was found a few times. The chain combines TRBV9 with TRBJ1-3; no firm D call. The CDR3 loop spans 14 amino acids. The V and J ends lost 0 bases and 9 bases respectively, with 13 bases between them. Germline CDR1 reads SGDLS; CDR2 reads YYNGEE. CDR3 in DNA: TGTGCCAGCAGCGTAGAAGGAACCGTGGGCACCATATATTTT. Amino acid sequence: CASSVEGTVGTIYF.

The rearrangement links TRBV20-1 to TRBJ2-7; perhaps TRBD2 as D (6 bases). The V end was cut by 5 bases, the J end by 7 bases, with 18 bases between. The CDR3 is 13 amino acids. Germline CDR1 and CDR2: DFQATT and SNEGSKA (reference sequence). In nucleotides, the CDR3 is TGCAGTGCTGTCGGGACTTCGGATGATGAGCAGTACTTC. It codes for CSAVGTSDDEQYF.

Only a few counts were recorded for this clonotype. The genes are TRBV15 and TRBJ1-6; the D is unclear. The CDR3 is 13 amino acids. Germline V lookup: CDR1 LNHNV, CDR2 YYDKDF (reference sequence). The V gene lost 1 base and the J gene lost 10 bases, with 8 bases spanning the gap. This CDR3 reads CATSRASRSPLHF. The CDR3 nucleotides are TGTGCCACCAGCAGAGCGAGTCGATCACCCCTCCACTTT.

This clonotype has more than one count but fewer than ten. J is TRBJ2-5 and V is TRBV28; D gene ambiguous. The better agreement between TRBJ2-7 and the DNA end casts doubt on the J call. This CDR3 spans 12 amino acids. Looked up from germline, CDR1 is MDHEN and CDR2 is SYDVKM. The CDR3 loop is CASSTRPYEQYF. The CDR3, as DNA: TGTGCCAGCAGTACGAGGCCCTACGAGCAGTACTTC.

The sample holds a few counts of this clonotype. V and J are TRBV7-2 and TRBJ2-1, with D perhaps being TRBD1 or TRBD2 (5 bases each). The CDR3 extends over 16 amino acids. The V end lost 1 base, the J end lost 2 bases, and 12 bases lay between the germline ends. Per germline, CDR1 SGHTA and CDR2 FQGNSA. CDR3 in amino acids: CASSLGSGLTYNEQFF. For the CDR3, the DNA is TGTGCCAGCAGCTTAGGTTCGGGGCTTACCTACAATGAGCAGTTCTTC.

The gene calls are TRBV14 and TRBJ2-6; D not resolved. V lost 3 bases and J lost 0, with 15 bases in between. This CDR3 spans 18 amino acids. Germline V gene lookup returns CDR1 SGHDN and CDR2 FVKESK. Here the CDR3 DNA reads TGTGCCAGCAGCCAGACCAGTGGCAGTTACTCTGGGGCCAACGTCCTGACTTTC. This gives the protein CASSQTSGSYSGANVLTF.

The chain combines TRBV12-3 or TRBV12-4 with TRBJ2-5, with a weak D call TRBD2 (5 bases). The DNA end favors TRBJ2-7, so the J call may be wrong. CDR3 length equals 15 residues. Written as DNA, the CDR3 is TGTGCCAGCAGGAAGAAGAGCGGATACTCCCGCGAGCAGTACTTC. Translating it yields CASRKKSGYSREQYF.

This clonotype has only a few counts. V gene TRBV29-1 combines with J gene TRBJ1-3; D possibly corresponds to TRBD1 (5 bases). The CDR3 contains 15 residues. Germline V gene data show CDR1 as SQVTM and CDR2 as ANQGSEA. V was cut by 5 bases and J by 0 bases, with 14 bases left in between. CDR3 in DNA: TGCAGCGTTCTAGGAACAGGATTCTCTGGAAACACCATATATTTT. It specifies CSVLGTGFSGNTIYF.

This clonotype was seen a handful of times. The chain uses TRBV5-5 and TRBJ2-3; 9 bases are a match to TRBD2. Looked up from germline, CDR1 is SGHKS and CDR2 is YYEKEE (reference sequence). J gave up 11 bases and V 1 base, and 8 bases lay outside the gene matches. The CDR3 covers 14 residues. CDR3 protein: CASSLSLSGRRQYF. The CDR3 DNA is TGTGCCAGCAGCTTGTCGCTCAGCGGGAGGCGGCAGTATTTT. The full variable domain, with the rest looked up from reference TRBV5-5 and TRBJ2-3, is DAGVTQSPTHLIKTRGQQVTLRCSPISGHKSVSWYQQVLGQGPQFIFQYYEKEERGRGNFPDRFSARQFPNYSSELNVNALLLGDSALYLCASSLSLSGRRQYFGPGTRLTVL.

V and J are TRBV20-1 and TRBJ2-1; no firm D call. This CDR3 has 16 amino acids. Trimming pared 0 bases from V and 6 bases from J, leaving 18 bases between. CDR1 is DFQATT, CDR2 SNEGSKA, per germline (reference sequence). CDR3 nucleotide sequence: TGCAGTGCTAGAGATCCCCTGGCGAGGATTGGCAATGAGCAGTTCTTC. This sequence encodes CSARDPLARIGNEQFF.

This chain joins TRBV5-1 and TRBJ1-2, with D perhaps TRBD1 (5 bases). The CDR3 runs to 14 residues. Trimming shortened V by 0 bases and J by 4 bases, and 10 bases separated the two germline ends. CDR1 and CDR2 from the germline V gene are SGHRS and YFSETQ. CDR3 DNA sequence: TGCGCCAGCAGCTTGGATCAGGGCCCCTATGGCTACACCTTC. As protein: CASSLDQGPYGYTF.

This clonotype occurred a few times. The J gene is TRBJ2-3, the V gene TRBV2; TRBD2 matches at 9 bases. This CDR3 contains 16 residues. Looked up from germline, CDR1 is SNHLY and CDR2 is FYNNEI. After removal of 5 bases from V and 4 bases from J, the junction contained 10 bases not matched to a gene. CDR3 amino acids: CASSSPLAGFADTQYF. The CDR3 DNA sequence: TGTGCCAGCAGTTCTCCCCTAGCGGGGTTCGCAGATACGCAGTATTTT. Complete variable domain (other parts from reference TRBV2 and TRBJ2-3): EPEVTQTPSHQVTQMGQEVILRCVPISNHLYFYWYRQILGQKVEFLVSFYNNEISEKSEIFDDQFSVERPDGSNFTLKIRSTKLEDSAMYFCASSSPLAGFADTQYFGPGTRLTVL.

This clonotype was observed a few times. The chain combines TRBV2 with TRBJ1-3, with 10 bases matching TRBD1. Germline V gene lookup returns CDR1 SNHLY and CDR2 FYNNEI. The J segment lost 2 bases and the V segment lost 7 bases, leaving 5 bases of the junction unmatched. The length of the CDR3 is 15 residues. The CDR3 sequence is CASKRTGGTGNTIYF. The CDR3 region has the DNA TGTGCCAGCAAGAGGACAGGGGGTACTGGAAACACCATATATTTT.

In its sample, this clonotype was seen a few times. The chain links TRBV2 to TRBJ2-5; D may be TRBD2 (5 bases). Germline-derived CDR1 and CDR2 are SNHLY and FYNNEI. V gave up 7 bases and J gave up 2 bases, with 11 bases separating them. The CDR3 contains 13 residues. This chain's CDR3 is CASIRGLQETQYF. The CDR3 region has the DNA TGTGCCAGCATTCGCGGACTGCAAGAGACCCAGTACTTC.

This clonotype turned up a few times. This may come from a read error, since a much larger clone is one base off. For the CDR3, the DNA is TGTGCCAGCCGCCAGGTCAACGGGGCCAACGTCCGGACTTTC. This gives the protein CASRQVNGANVRTF. The chain carries TRBV28 and TRBJ2-6; D assignment may be TRBD1 or TRBD2 (5 bases each). Per the germline V gene, CDR1 is MDHEN and CDR2 is SYDVKM. The CDR3 extends over 14 amino acids.

The chain's CDR3 is CSASETGNTEAFF. Here the CDR3 DNA reads TGCAGTGCTAGCGAAACGGGGAACACTGAAGCTTTCTTT. The chain links TRBV20-1 to TRBJ1-1; D remains ambiguous. CDR1 is DFQATT and CDR2 is SNEGSKA in the germline V gene (reference sequence). Trimming left V 3 bases short and J 1 base short, with 9 bases between. The CDR3 is made up of 13 amino acids.

In its sample, this clonotype was seen many times. The chain employs TRBV7-9 and TRBJ2-7; TRBD2 is a possible D gene (6 bases). Germline values: CDR1 SEHNR, CDR2 FQNEAQ (reference sequence). The CDR3 is 14 amino acids. V lost 7 bases and J lost 1, with 14 bases in between. The CDR3 here is CASNPQAGSYEQYF. The DNA for the CDR3 is TGTGCCAGCAACCCCCAGGCGGGGTCCTACGAGCAGTACTTC. Complete variable domain (other parts from reference TRBV7-9 and TRBJ2-7): DTGVSQNPRHKITKRGQNVTFRCDPISEHNRLYWYRQTLGQGPEFLTYFQNEAQLEKSRLLSDRFSAERPKGSFSTLEIQRTEQGDSAMYLCASNPQAGSYEQYFGPGTRLTVT.

This clonotype was counted at least ten times. V gene TRBV10-3 combines with J gene TRBJ2-3; D tentatively fits TRBD1 or TRBD2 (5 bases each). The CDR3 length is 15 residues. Germline CDR1 reads ENHRY; CDR2 reads SYGVKD. Trimming shortened V by 6 bases and J by 2 bases, and 15 bases separated the two germline ends. In nucleotides, the CDR3 is TGTGCCATCAGGGACGGGGCTCCCATCACAGATACGCAGTATTTT. Encoded protein: CAIRDGAPITDTQYF.

This clonotype has a handful of counts. The chain is built from TRBV19 and TRBJ1-6, with TRBD1 matching 8 bases. Germline CDR1 is LNHDA and CDR2 is SQIVND (reference sequence). The CDR3 contains 18 residues. V shed 7 bases, J shed 0 bases, and the junction held 11 bases outside the gene matches. DNA of the CDR3: TGTGCCAGTACCCGGACAGGGCGTGGAGGCTCCTATAATTCACCCCTCCACTTT. Protein: CASTRTGRGGSYNSPLHF.

This rearrangement joins TRBV20-1 to TRBJ2-1, with D possibly matching TRBD2 (7 bases). The CDR3 covers 14 residues. Trimming took off 4 bases at V and 6 bases at J, with 16 bases between the two ends. The germline V gene has CDR1 DFQATT and CDR2 SNEGSKA (reference sequence). The CDR3 nucleotides read TGCAGTGCTACCGGTGGGGGGGCCCCCAATGAGCAGTTCTTC. This gives the protein CSATGGGAPNEQFF.

The table lists this clonotype with many counts. The chain links TRBV11-1 to TRBJ2-5, with 7 bases lining up with TRBD1. Germline values: CDR1 SGHAT, CDR2 FQDESV (reference sequence). V lost 1 base to trimming and J lost 6 bases; unmatched junction nucleotides: 5. This CDR3 spans 14 amino acids. The CDR3 DNA follows: TGTGCCAGCAGCTTAGGAGGGACAGTACAGACCCAGTACTTC. Its translation is CASSLGGTVQTQYF.

The V call is TRBV15, the J call TRBJ2-1, with D unresolved. Germline V gene lookup returns CDR1 LNHNV and CDR2 YYDKDF (reference sequence). V was trimmed by 5 bases and J by 5 bases, leaving 19 bases between them. The CDR3 contains 16 residues. CDR3 in amino acids: CATSPRSRSLNNEQFF. As DNA, the CDR3 is TGTGCCACCAGCCCTCGGTCGCGGTCGTTAAACAATGAGCAGTTCTTC.

V is TRBV20-1 and J is TRBJ1-4; TRBD1 is a possible D gene (5 bases). In germline, CDR1 is DFQATT, CDR2 SNEGSKA (reference sequence). The CDR3 is made up of 14 amino acids. The V end was cut by 1 base, the J end by 1 base, with 7 bases between. CDR3 nucleotides: TGCAGTGCTAGAGTCAGGGTAACTAATGAAAAACTGTTTTTT. It translates to CSARVRVTNEKLFF.

The table lists this clonotype with a few counts. The V call is TRBV24-1, the J call TRBJ2-3; TRBD2 agrees at 13 bases. Germline V gene data show CDR1 as KGHDR and CDR2 as SFDVKD. The V segment lost 4 bases and the J segment 4 bases; nucleotides outside the gene matches: 4. The CDR3 runs to 16 residues. The DNA for the CDR3 is TGTGCCACCAGTGACCGGACTAGCGGGAGTCCAGATACGCAGTATTTT. Amino acid sequence: CATSDRTSGSPDTQYF.

The V and J genes are TRBV3-1 and TRBJ2-5, with D perhaps TRBD2 (6 bases). V lost 1 base and J 11 bases, leaving 17 bases between the germline ends. This CDR3 contains 14 residues. CDR1 is LGHDT and CDR2 is YNNKEL in the germline V gene (reference sequence). The CDR3 DNA reads TGTGCCAGCAGCCAAGGCCCCTCCCTCCGGGAGCAGTACTTC. This sequence encodes CASSQGPSLREQYF.

This clonotype occurred many times. The V call is TRBV6-4, the J call TRBJ2-3, with a tentative D call TRBD2 (5 bases). V was shortened by 5 bases and J by 3 bases, with 12 bases between the two germline ends. CDR3 size: 14 residues. Germline V gives CDR1 MRHNA, CDR2 SNTAGT. CDR3 DNA: TGTGCCAGCAGTCCCACTAGAGTTACAGATACGCAGTATTTT. Protein product: CASSPTRVTDTQYF.

Only a few counts were recorded for this clonotype. J is TRBJ2-1 and V is TRBV20-1; D may be TRBD1 (6 bases). Germline loops: CDR1 DFQATT, CDR2 SNEGSKA (reference sequence). The CDR3 runs 15 residues. Trimming removed 5 bases at V and 6 bases at J, with 20 bases between. The DNA for the CDR3 is TGCAGTGCTCAGTTGCTAGGGACAAGGACCAATGAGCAGTTCTTC. Its translation: CSAQLLGTRTNEQFF.